The 22 T cell receptor beta chains below were found in one sample sequenced in a study of T cell responses to AZD1222 COVID-19 vaccine. The assay was immunoSEQ multiplex PCR, and TCRdb's table has in-frame clones only and misses some. The profile shows about 99,000 clones, 90% to 95% of them singletons. Here the sequenced sample was peripheral blood, taken on day 0 of AZD1222 vaccination. These receptors originate from an adult in good health.

The genes are TRBV10-2 and TRBJ2-5; the match to TRBD2 covers 8 bases. With V trimmed by 6 bases and J by 0 bases, 9 bases remained unmatched. The CDR3 spans 16 residues. The germline V gene has CDR1 WSHSY and CDR2 SAAADI. CDR3 sequence: CASRKTSGSYQETQYF. DNA for the CDR3: TGCGCCAGCAGGAAAACTAGCGGATCGTACCAAGAGACCCAGTACTTC.

The CDR3 is CASSTMATNTGELFF. The CDR3 DNA reads as TGTGCCAGCTCAACTATGGCAACGAACACCGGGGAGCTGTTTTTT. The chain combines TRBV18 with TRBJ2-2; D is uncertain. This CDR3 has 15 amino acids. CDR1 KGHSH and CDR2 LQKENI come from the germline V gene. V dropped 5 bases and J dropped 0 bases, with 10 bases sitting between them.

This chain links TRBV5-1 with TRBJ2-7; D is perhaps TRBD1 (6 bases). The CDR3 totals 12 residues. V was cut by 4 bases and J by 4 bases, with 9 bases left in between. Per the germline V gene, CDR1 is SGHRS and CDR2 is YFSETQ. CDR3 protein: CASSVGQYEQYF. CDR3 nucleotide sequence: TGCGCCAGCAGCGTCGGACAGTACGAGCAGTACTTC.

The gene calls are TRBV7-9 and TRBJ1-1; 7 positions agree with TRBD1. Germline-derived CDR1 and CDR2 are SEHNR and FQNEAQ (reference sequence). This CDR3 comprises 15 residues. Trimming removed 6 bases from V and 3 bases from J; junction bases left unmatched: 10. The CDR3 DNA sequence: TGTGCCAGCAGACTCGACAGGGAGGTTGACACTGAAGCTTTCTTT. This sequence encodes CASRLDREVDTEAFF.

This clone showed up just once. The rearrangement joins TRBV28 to TRBJ1-5; 7 bases agree with TRBD1. The V gene end was trimmed by 3 bases and the J gene end by 3 bases; junction bases not matched to a gene: 8. This CDR3 is 16 amino acids long. Germline-derived CDR1 and CDR2 are MDHEN and SYDVKM. CDR3 in DNA: TGTGCCAGCAGTTTGCCAGGGGGAGTTTCCAATCAGCCCCAGCATTTT. This codes for CASSLPGGVSNQPQHF.

This chain uses TRBV23-1 with TRBJ2-3, with no clear D. Being an ORF, TRBV23-1 has a function that is uncertain. Deletions cut 0 bases from V and 2 bases from J, with 6 bases between. The CDR3 is 14 residues long. The CDR3 is CASSQSGVTDTQYF. DNA for the CDR3: TGCGCCAGCAGTCAATCAGGAGTCACAGATACGCAGTATTTT.

This sequence joins TRBV18 and TRBJ1-4; D call uncertain. Germline assignment: CDR1 KGHSH and CDR2 LQKENI. The CDR3 has 14 amino acids. Between the trimmed V and J ends, which lost 0 bases and 8 bases, there was a span of 10 bases. CDR3 bases: TGTGCCAGCTCACCACCCAGACCTGAAGAAAAACTGTTTTTT. Translated: CASSPPRPEEKLFF.

This clone was seen more than once but under ten times. The chain uses TRBV7-7 and TRBJ2-7, with D tentatively TRBD1 or TRBD2 (6 bases each). Germline CDR1 is SSHAT and CDR2 is FNYEAQ (reference sequence). The CDR3 is 15 amino acids. V lost 5 bases and J lost 4, with 18 bases in between. CDR3 DNA: TGTGCCAGCAGCCCAATGGGGGGACATCTATACGAGCAGTACTTC. Amino acids: CASSPMGGHLYEQYF. Drawing the rest from reference TRBV7-7 and TRBJ2-7, the complete variable domain is GAGVSQSPRYKVTKRGQDVTLRCDPISSHATLYWYQQALGQGPEFLTYFNYEAQPDKSGLPSDRFSAERPEGSISTLTIQRTEQRDSAMYRCASSPMGGHLYEQYFGPGTRLTVT.

The chain uses TRBV7-9 and TRBJ1-6; possibly TRBD1 for D (5 bases). The germline CDR1 and CDR2 sequences are SEHNR and FQNEAQ (reference sequence). With 2 bases removed from V and 10 bases from J, the gap between germline ends came to 12 bases. The CDR3 loop spans 14 amino acids. CDR3 in DNA: TGTGCCAGCAGCTTATACGGGGGAGGATCACCCCTCCACTTT. Translation: CASSLYGGGSPLHF.

This clone came up once. This chain joins TRBV28 and TRBJ2-1; 7 bases line up with TRBD1. The germline gives CDR1 MDHEN, CDR2 SYDVKM. This CDR3 has 16 amino acids. Trimming removed 6 bases from V and 0 bases from J; junction bases left unmatched: 8. The CDR3 reads CASSPGGRSSYNEQFF. As DNA, the CDR3 is TGTGCCAGCAGCCCAGGGGGTAGGAGCTCCTACAATGAGCAGTTCTTC. Supplemented by reference TRBV28 and TRBJ2-1, the full variable domain reads DVKVTQSSRYLVKRTGEKVFLECVQDMDHENMFWYRQDPGLGLRLIYFSYDVKMKEKGDIPEGYSVSREKKERFSLILESASTNQTSMYLCASSPGGRSSYNEQFFGPGTRLTVL.

This chain connects TRBV19 to TRBJ2-7, with 14 bases fitting TRBD2. The CDR3 consists of 16 residues. Per the germline V gene, CDR1 is LNHDA and CDR2 is SQIVND (reference sequence). Losses at the gene ends were 1 base for V and 3 bases for J; bases not matched to a gene: 2. The CDR3 sequence is CASSIVGTSGSYEQYF. In DNA, the CDR3 is TGTGCCAGTAGTATAGTGGGGACTAGCGGGAGCTACGAGCAGTACTTC.

The rearrangement uses TRBV7-8 and TRBJ2-2, with TRBD2 identical over 8 bases. CDR3 size: 18 residues. Germline values: CDR1 SGHVS, CDR2 FQNEAQ. J gave up 7 bases and V 2 bases, and 15 bases lay outside the gene matches. The CDR3: CASSLFTTSGGRGGELFF. CDR3 DNA: TGTGCCAGCAGCTTATTTACTACTAGCGGAGGGCGAGGCGGGGAGCTGTTTTTT.

V and J are TRBV27 and TRBJ1-1, with D unresolved. The CDR3 totals 15 residues. Germline loops: CDR1 MNHEY, CDR2 SMNVEV (reference sequence). The V gene lost 4 bases and the J gene lost 0 bases, with 12 bases spanning the gap. The CDR3 sequence is CASSSRVFMNTEAFF. CDR3 coding DNA: TGTGCCAGCAGTTCTCGAGTGTTTATGAACACTGAAGCTTTCTTT.

J is TRBJ2-7 and V is TRBV3-1 (or the pseudogene TRBV3-2), with TRBD2 identical over 11 bases. The CDR3 spans 15 residues. Trimming removed 4 bases from V and 0 bases from J; junction bases left unmatched: 2. Germline assignment: CDR1 LGHDT and CDR2 YNNKEL (reference sequence). The CDR3 region is CASSPLAGGSYEQYF. The CDR3 DNA follows: TGTGCCAGCAGCCCCCTAGCGGGAGGCTCCTACGAGCAGTACTTC.

The chain joins TRBV5-6 to TRBJ2-5; 10 positions match TRBD2. Germline V gene lookup returns CDR1 SGHDT and CDR2 YYEEEE. The CDR3 has 16 amino acids. Trimming at V came to 3 bases and at J to 4 bases, leaving 9 bases not matched to a gene. The CDR3 DNA sequence: TGTGCCAGCAGCTCAGGACTAGCGGTGGGAGGAGAGACCCAGTACTTC. It codes for CASSSGLAVGGETQYF.

The chain combines TRBV29-1 with TRBJ1-1; D remains ambiguous. The ends were cut back, 6 bases at V and 3 bases at J, with 8 bases in the middle. This CDR3 is 11 amino acids long. Germline V gene sequence: CDR1 SQVTM, CDR2 ANQGSEA. CDR3 in amino acids: CSVARDTEAFF. The CDR3 bases are TGCAGCGTCGCCCGAGACACTGAAGCTTTCTTT.

This clone was counted a single time. The genes are TRBV7-2 and TRBJ2-7; 7 bases are a match to TRBD2. Germline CDR1 reads SGHTA; CDR2 reads FQGNSA. J lost 0 bases, V lost 4 bases, and 3 bases had no gene match. The CDR3 length is 14 residues. CDR3 sequence: CASSSSGNSYEQYF. In DNA, the CDR3 is TGTGCCAGCAGCTCCAGCGGGAACTCCTACGAGCAGTACTTC.

The V call is TRBV5-1, the J call TRBJ2-3, with unresolved D. This CDR3 has 15 amino acids. CDR1 and CDR2 (germline): SGHRS, YFSETQ. Trimming shortened V by 0 bases and J by 0 bases, and 8 bases separated the two germline ends. CDR3 amino acids: CASSLEGRSTDTQYF. In DNA, the CDR3 is TGCGCCAGCAGCTTGGAGGGCAGGAGCACAGATACGCAGTATTTT.

The chain uses TRBV6-1 and TRBJ1-5, with D unresolved. The CDR3 is 15 amino acids. Germline assignment: CDR1 MNHNS and CDR2 SASEGT. Trimming cost V 1 base and J 0 bases, with 7 bases left between them. CDR3 protein: CASSEVQISNQPQHF. CDR3 nucleotide sequence: TGTGCCAGCAGTGAAGTACAGATTAGCAATCAGCCCCAGCATTTT.

This sequence joins TRBV2 and TRBJ2-7; TRBD1 agrees at 7 bases. Germline-derived CDR1 and CDR2 are SNHLY and FYNNEI. The trim removed 1 base at V and 3 bases at J, leaving 6 bases unmatched. This CDR3 has 15 amino acids. CDR3 residues: CASSEGYRGFYEQYF. CDR3 DNA sequence: TGTGCCAGCAGTGAAGGGTACAGGGGCTTCTACGAGCAGTACTTC. Full variable domain (missing parts from reference TRBV2 and TRBJ2-7): EPEVTQTPSHQVTQMGQEVILRCVPISNHLYFYWYRQILGQKVEFLVSFYNNEISEKSEIFDDQFSVERPDGSNFTLKIRSTKLEDSAMYFCASSEGYRGFYEQYFGPGTRLTVT.

The chain combines TRBV29-1 with TRBJ2-1, with 7 bases matching TRBD2. V trimming: 3 bases; J trimming: 2 bases; junction bases outside the gene matches: 1. The CDR3 extends over 13 amino acids. The V gene's germline CDR1 is SQVTM and CDR2 ANQGSEA. CDR3 region: CSVEGLPYNEQFF. The CDR3 nucleotides read TGCAGCGTTGAGGGACTACCCTACAATGAGCAGTTCTTC.

This clone came up once. The rearrangement links TRBV4-3 to TRBJ2-1; D is unresolved. V lost 1 base and J lost 2, with 6 bases in between. The CDR3 consists of 14 residues. Germline lookup yields CDR1 LGHNA and CDR2 YSLEER. The CDR3 loop reads CASSQGITYNEQFF. The CDR3 DNA reads as TGCGCCAGCAGCCAAGGAATCACCTACAATGAGCAGTTCTTC.